What follows are 7 T cell receptor beta chains derived from one specimen sequenced in a study of T cell responses to AZD1222 COVID-19 vaccine. Sequenced by immunoSEQ multiplex PCR; TCRdb stores in-frame clones only, minus some. The sample yields 120,000 to 150,000 clones, more than 85% seen once. The sequencing here drew on peripheral blood, taken on day 0 of AZD1222 vaccination. Receptor source: an adult in good health.

V gene TRBV7-2 combines with J gene TRBJ1-5, with D uncertain. This CDR3 is 14 amino acids long. Germline V CDR1 and CDR2: SGHTA, FQGNSA. Trimming left V 7 bases short and J 4 bases short, with 14 bases between. The CDR3 reads CASTSSGVNQPQHF. The CDR3, as DNA: TGTGCCAGCACCTCATCAGGAGTAAATCAGCCCCAGCATTTT.

V is TRBV27 and J is TRBJ1-1; unclear D gene. The V end was cut by 3 bases, the J end by 1 base, with 9 bases between. Germline loops: CDR1 MNHEY, CDR2 SMNVEV (reference sequence). The CDR3 sequence is 14 residues long. CDR3 amino acids: CASSFYQANTEAFF. CDR3 coding DNA: TGTGCCAGCAGTTTTTATCAGGCGAACACTGAAGCTTTCTTT.

This clone showed up just a few times. J is TRBJ2-2 and V is TRBV19, with D perhaps TRBD1 or TRBD2 (5 bases each). The CDR3 spans 13 residues. V was trimmed by 4 bases and J by 7 bases, leaving 10 bases between them. CDR1 LNHDA and CDR2 SQIVND come from the germline V gene (reference sequence). CDR3 nucleotide sequence: TGTGCCAGTAGTACCGAGGGGATCGGGGAGCTGTTTTTT. Translated, it gives CASSTEGIGELFF. The full variable domain, completed using reference TRBV19 and TRBJ2-2, is DGGITQSPKYLFRKEGQNVTLSCEQNLNHDAMYWYRQDPGQGLRLIYYSQIVNDFQKGDIAEGYSVSREKKESFPLTVTSAQKNPTAFYLCASSTEGIGELFFGEGSRLTVL.

The V and J genes are TRBV6-4 and TRBJ2-3; 9 positions agree with TRBD2. Germline lookup yields CDR1 MRHNA and CDR2 SNTAGT. CDR3 size: 15 residues. Trimming cost V 4 bases and J 7 bases; bases outside gene matches: 9. CDR3 protein: CASSVEREAFYTQYF. The CDR3 bases are TGTGCCAGCAGTGTGGAGCGGGAGGCCTTCTATACGCAGTATTTT.

V is TRBV2 and J is TRBJ1-6; 7 positions agree with TRBD1. The CDR3 is 15 residues long. In germline, CDR1 is SNHLY, CDR2 FYNNEI. Losses at the gene ends were 2 bases for V and 8 bases for J; bases not matched to a gene: 6. The CDR3 region is CASSETGVTDSPLHF. CDR3 nucleotide sequence: TGTGCCAGCAGTGAAACAGGGGTAACGGATTCACCCCTCCACTTT.

To note about this clone: The CDR3 does not close with the conserved phenylalanine or tryptophan, likely indicating a read error. The DNA is omitted, as the CDR3 cannot be located on it reliably, and the CDR3 follows TCRdb's listing. The chain couples TRBV9 to TRBJ2-7. Germline lookup yields CDR1 SGDLS and CDR2 YYNGEE. The CDR3 is 9 amino acids in total, end residues counted. The CDR3 sequence is CASSGGAVL.

The rearrangement links TRBV9 to TRBJ2-7, with 9 bases fitting TRBD2. Trimming at V came to 8 bases and at J to 4 bases, leaving 13 bases not matched to a gene. CDR1 and CDR2 from the germline V gene are SGDLS and YYNGEE. The CDR3 runs to 15 residues. CDR3 region: CARPTGTSIPYEQYF. The CDR3 region has the DNA TGTGCCAGACCGACCGGGACTAGCATCCCTTACGAGCAGTACTTC.